The 4 T cell receptor beta chains below were found in one sample sequenced in a study of response to subunit inactivated influenza vaccine. TCRdb re-called the RT-PCR reads with MiXCR, one entry per CDR3 protein. Among around 480,000 distinct CDR3 sequences listed, approximately 11% were seen once. The specimen comprised PBMCs from blood, sampled around seven weeks after vaccination. The receptors were sampled from a man aged 50 or older who received an inactivated influenza vaccine.

The chain is built from TRBV13 and TRBJ1-1, with 7 bases fitting TRBD1. Germline V lookup: CDR1 PRHDT, CDR2 FYEKMQ (reference sequence). CDR3 length equals 13 residues. The V segment lost 5 bases and the J segment 14 bases; nucleotides outside the gene matches: 14. The CDR3 spells CASSPAGRQGGFF. The DNA of the CDR3 is TGTGCCAGCAGCCCGGCGGGACGACAGGGCGGGTTCTTT.

In this sample, this clonotype turned up many times. V and J are TRBV12-3 or TRBV12-4 and TRBJ2-7; the D gene is possibly TRBD2 (10 bases). Trimming cost V 4 bases and J 4 bases, with 35 bases left between them. The CDR3 spans 21 residues. CDR3 in DNA: TGTGCCAGCAGTTCGACAGGGGGAGAGCAGCGGGGGGGCCCCTCGGTATACGAGCAGTACTTC. It codes for CASSSTGGEQRGGPSVYEQYF.

This clonotype was detected many times. This sequence joins TRBV6-2 or TRBV6-3 and TRBJ2-7; 8 bases are shared with TRBD2. CDR3 length equals 15 residues. V dropped 5 bases and J dropped 1; count of bases not matched to a gene: 7. Germline V gives CDR1 MNHEY, CDR2 SVGEGT. DNA for the CDR3: TGTGCCAGCAGTGGGATAGCGGGAACGTCCTACGAGCAGTACTTC. Its translation: CASSGIAGTSYEQYF.

In its sample, this clonotype was seen a few times. The chain has TRBV6-1 and TRBJ1-1, with D tentatively TRBD1 (6 bases). The CDR3 is 16 amino acids. Germline V gene lookup returns CDR1 MNHNS and CDR2 SASEGT. The V and J ends lost 6 bases and 3 bases respectively, with 20 bases between them. CDR3 protein: CASSPPHGQRDTEAFF. The DNA for the CDR3 is TGTGCCAGCAGCCCACCCCATGGACAGAGGGACACTGAAGCTTTCTTT.